This T cell receptor beta chain was profiled in a study of T cells in Graves' hyperthyroidism and ophthalmopathy. PBMCs were collected from an approximately 9.2 ml volume of fresh peripheral blood. Amplification of TCR beta CDR3 regions used RNA as the template. HTBI primers drove first-round RT-PCR of the TCR CDR3. TCRdb re-called the multiplex PCR reads with MiXCR, one entry per CDR3 protein. The top ten clones hold about 49% of a sample with some 530,000 distinct CDR3 sequences, under 25% of them seen once. Germline CDR1 reads GTSNPN; CDR2 reads SVGIG (reference sequence). V was clipped by 2 bases and J by 8 bases, with 7 bases between them. The CDR3 is 11 residues long.

The sample was blood. The chain has TRBV30 and TRBJ2-4; unclear D gene. The receptor comes from a woman in her 70s with Graves' ophthalmopathy. This CDR3 is CAWSHVDIQYF. The CDR3, as DNA: TGTGCCTGGAGTCACGTCGACATTCAGTACTTC.